One T cell receptor beta chain is described in this entry. Which antigen it targets is not known. Nothing much larger sits one base from this clone, and base qualities are not available. The collaborating institutions used their own protocols to collect whole blood in K2EDTA tubes. Collaborator samples were shipped for TCRbeta analysis as frozen whole blood, isolated PBMCs, or DNA extracted from either sample type. This specimen comes from a study of blood T cell repertoires in COVID-19 (TCRdb year 2020). In terms of the full investigation: Samples covering the acute and convalescent phases of COVID-19 were provided by collaborators in the United States, Italy and Spain. Sample metadata almost always included a de-identified subject ID, COVID-19 status, age in years and sex. The material from the prospective study consisted of cDNA or gDNA derived from T cells, B-cell-depleted T cells, or PBMCs. Deeply sampled blood TCRbeta repertoires from subjects exposed to, actively infected with, or recovered from COVID-19 were included in the dataset. Samples came from the ongoing ImmuneRACE study (first 160 participants) plus 1,254 subjects from 6 global collaborators. The repertoires were released in a freely available public database meant as a resource for research on the immune response to SARS-CoV-2. Where available, HLA class I and class II types were obtained from metadata supplied by the sample provider rather than from assay-based typing.

Per the germline V gene (reference sequence), GTSNPN is the CDR1 and SVGIG is the CDR2. From the cysteine up to the phenylalanine, the CDR3 has a length of 14 residues. Left in the record is the CDR3 DNA by itself, 42 bases read in frame from the first base. From V the trimming removes 5 bases and from J it removes 1 base, while the gene matches leave 5 bases of the junction unaccounted for. TCRbeta CDR3 regions were amplified from genomic DNA by means of the immunoSEQ Assay, a bias-controlled multiplex PCR. The authors' analysis ran thus. Within the assay, amplification of reference gene primers was used to estimate how many nucleated cells each sample contained. To quantify the absolute abundance of each unique TCRbeta CDR3 rearrangement, sequence reads were collapsed and filtered. For each sample, productive Simpson clonality was calculated by taking the square root of Simpson's diversity index across productive rearrangements. TCRdb provides this immuneACCESS table in a form limited to in-frame rearrangements. Some clones are lacking; in checked studies, under half of them reflect an unresolved V gene, and why the rest are absent is not known. The V and J calls and clone size are taken from that table; D and trimming were inferred from the DNA. The sample table holds 180,000 or so clones, of which 80% to 90% were seen once. The ten largest make up around 8.2% of the sample.

Study-wide findings and limitations: The amount of clinical and demographic metadata varied by source and participant and was provided uncurated.

This TCR was sampled from a man between 60 and 75 years old with acute or convalescent COVID-19. The specimen was peripheral blood. The V gene is TRBV30 and the J gene is TRBJ2-1; 7 middle bases align to TRBD2. CDR3 protein: CAWWRRGSYNEQFF. The bases are TGTGCCTGGTGGCGGCGGGGGTCCTACAATGAGCAGTTCTTC.